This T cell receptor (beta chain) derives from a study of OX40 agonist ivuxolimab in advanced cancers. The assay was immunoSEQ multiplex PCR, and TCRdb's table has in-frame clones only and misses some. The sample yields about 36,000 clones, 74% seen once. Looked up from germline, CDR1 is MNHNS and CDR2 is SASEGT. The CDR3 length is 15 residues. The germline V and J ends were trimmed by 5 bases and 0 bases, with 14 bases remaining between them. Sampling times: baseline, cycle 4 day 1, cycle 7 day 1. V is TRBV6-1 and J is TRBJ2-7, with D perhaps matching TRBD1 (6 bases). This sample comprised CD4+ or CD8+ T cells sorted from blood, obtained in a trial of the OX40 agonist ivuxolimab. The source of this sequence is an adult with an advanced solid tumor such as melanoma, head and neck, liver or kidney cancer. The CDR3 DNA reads TGTGCCAGCAGTTCTTTATGGGACACCTCCTACGAGCAGTACTTC. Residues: CASSSLWDTSYEQYF.